The rows below give T cell receptor beta chains drawn from one sample of a study of preoperative IRX-2 immunotherapy in early breast cancer. TCRdb keeps only in-frame clones here, not all; method: immunoSEQ multiplex PCR. This table has tens of thousands of clones, 65% to 90% appearing once. The source material was lymph node tissue, sampled after IRX-2 immunotherapy. These receptors originate from a human donor with breast cancer. Each CDR3 is given with its conserved first and last residue. D genes are given only for firm matches. Clone sizes are given selectively: once, few, many, or a class where the clone is expanded.

v_gene	j_gene	d_gene	abundance	CDR3nt	CDR3aa
TRBV14	TRBJ2-7	TRBD2	-	TGTGCCAGCAGCCACTCGGGACTAGCGGGGAGGCCCTACGAGCAGTACTTC	CASSHSGLAGRPYEQYF
TRBV19	TRBJ1-1	-	-	TGTGCCAGTAAGGAGGGGGGGAACACTGAAGCTTTCTTT	CASKEGGNTEAFF
TRBV19	TRBJ2-3	-	-	TGTGCCAGTAGTATCTCGTGGAGCACAGATACGCAGTATTTT	CASSISWSTDTQYF
TRBV11-3	TRBJ2-7	-	-	TGTGCCAGCAGCCAAGTGAAAGAGACAGAAAACGAGCAGTACTTC	CASSQVKETENEQYF
TRBV6-7	TRBJ1-2	-	-	TGTGCCAGCAGGGACCGGGCCGAGGGCTACACCTTC	CASRDRAEGYTF
TRBV5-1	TRBJ1-1	TRBD1	-	TGCGCCAGCAGCTCGAGGACAGGGCCTTATGAAGCTTTCTTT	CASSSRTGPYEAFF
TRBV6-8	TRBJ1-2	-	-	TGTGCCACCTCGGGGCGGACTAACTATGGCTACACCTTC	CATSGRTNYGYTF
TRBV28	TRBJ2-7	-	-	TGTGCCAGCAGTAGAGGAAACAACTACGAGCAGTACTTC	CASSRGNNYEQYF
TRBV7-1	TRBJ1-4	TRBD1	-	TGTGCCAGCCGGGACAGAGGGAATGAAAAACTGTTTTTT	CASRDRGNEKLFF
TRBV6-8	TRBJ2-1	-	-	TGTGCCAGCAGTTCCAGAGCGGATGAGCAGTTCTTC	CASSSRADEQFF
TRBV6-8	TRBJ2-7	-	-	TGTGCCATCAGCGATGGGGCTAACGAGCAGTACTTC	CAISDGANEQYF
TRBV7-6	TRBJ2-7	TRBD2	-	TGTGCCAGCAGCTGGGGGGGTGGTGCCTACGAGCAGTACTTC	CASSWGGGAYEQYF
TRBV22-1	TRBJ2-2	-	-	TGTGCCAGCAGTTTAAAGACTACTATCACCGGGGAGCTGTTTTTT	CASSLKTTITGELFF
TRBV11-3	TRBJ2-7	TRBD2	few	TGTGCCAGCAACACCCTAGCGGGGGGGCCAGTCTACGAGCAGTACTTC	CASNTLAGGPVYEQYF
TRBV16	TRBJ2-1	-	-	TGTGCCAGCAGCCAATTAAGAGGGAGTGAGCAGTTCTTC	CASSQLRGSEQFF
TRBV6-8	TRBJ1-4	TRBD1	-	TGTGCCAGCAGTCCCAGGACAGGGACAAGGCCGAATGAAAAACTGTTTTTT	CASSPRTGTRPNEKLFF
TRBV4-1	TRBJ1-2	TRBD1	once	TGCGCCAGCAGCCAGGCTCAGGGGGCGCGGGGCTACACCTTC	CASSQAQGARGYTF
TRBV18	TRBJ1-6	-	-	TGTGCCAGCTCACCCGTTATCAGCTCCTATAATTCACCCCTCCACTTT	CASSPVISSYNSPLHF
TRBV6-8	TRBJ2-7	-	-	TGTGCCAGCAGTGAGGGGATTACAGCTCCTTCCTACGAGCAGTACTTC	CASSEGITAPSYEQYF
TRBV23-1	TRBJ1-6	-	-	TGCGCCAGCAGCCAAGATCTTAGTTATAATTCACCCCTCCACTTT	CASSQDLSYNSPLHF
TRBV28	TRBJ1-2	-	-	TGTGCCAGCAGCCCTAACAGGGAAGGTAACTATGGCTACACCTTC	CASSPNREGNYGYTF
TRBV28	TRBJ1-1	-	-	TGTGCCAGCAGTTCCGGGGTTGTCGGACAGAACACTGAAGCTTTCTTT	CASSSGVVGQNTEAFF
TRBV11-3	TRBJ1-6	TRBD1	few	TGTGCCAGCAGCTTGGATAGACAGGGGAATAATTCACCCCTCCACTTT	CASSLDRQGNNSPLHF
TRBV14	TRBJ1-4	-	-	TGTGCCAGCAGCCAAGGTACGCCGCAGTTCAATGAAAAACTGTTTTTT	CASSQGTPQFNEKLFF
TRBV11-3	TRBJ2-2	-	-	TGTGCCAGCAGCGATCAGGTGACTACCGGGGAGCTGTTTTTT	CASSDQVTTGELFF
TRBV14	TRBJ2-1	TRBD2	-	TGTGCCAGCAGTGTACTAGCGGGGGGGGCTGAGCAGTTCTTC	CASSVLAGGAEQFF
TRBV6-7	TRBJ1-2	-	few	TGTGCCAGCAGTACCGCCTCCCAACAGGGAGCCATGGATGGCTACACCTTC	CASSTASQQGAMDGYTF
TRBV6-1	TRBJ1-2	-	-	TGTGCCAGCAGTGAAGCGCGTCTCCGCGGGGCGACTGAGGCCTATGGCTACACCTTC	CASSEARLRGATEAYGYTF
TRBV9	TRBJ2-7	-	-	TGTGCCAGCAGTGAAGCCGACATAAAAGCTTACTTC	CASSEADIKAYF
TRBV11-3	TRBJ2-1	TRBD2	few	TGTGCCAGCAGTCCTGTCGGCGGGGGATACTACAATGAGCAGTTCTTC	CASSPVGGGYYNEQFF
TRBV6-8	TRBJ2-7	TRBD2	-	TGTGCCAGCAGGGTGACTAGCGGGTCTCGGGAGCAGTACTTC	CASRVTSGSREQYF
TRBV28	TRBJ1-1	-	-	TGTGCCAGCAGTTTATTGTCCGGGGGTATGAACACTGAAGCTTTCTTT	CASSLLSGGMNTEAFF
TRBV7-4	TRBJ1-4	-	-	TGTGCCAGCAGCCAGGCTAATAATGAAAAACTGTTTTTT	CASSQANNEKLFF
TRBV19	TRBJ2-7	-	-	TGTGCCAGTAGTTTCCAGGGGGGGACCTACGAGCAGTACTTC	CASSFQGGTYEQYF
TRBV10-3	TRBJ1-1	-	-	TGTGCCATCAGTGAGTCGAGGGTAGGCCTTTTTATGAACACTGAAGCTTTCTTT	CAISESRVGLFMNTEAFF
TRBV11-3	TRBJ2-3	TRBD2	once	TGTGCCAGCAGCTTAGATCCGGGACTAGGAATAGATACGCAGTATTTT	CASSLDPGLGIDTQYF
TRBV6-8	TRBJ2-1	TRBD2	-	TGTGCCAGCGCGGAAGCGGGGGGTCCTTTTAGCGAGCAGTTCTTC	CASAEAGGPFSEQFF
TRBV6-8	TRBJ1-5	-	-	TGTGCCAGCAGTGAGCTTCGGGGGCCTCAGCCCCAGCATTTT	CASSELRGPQPQHF